This T cell receptor (beta chain) was observed in a study of post-analysis software for immune sequencing data. Background on the study: The disease courses covered relapsing-remitting, secondary progressive and progressive-relapsing multiple sclerosis. The study's findings and limits: A few TRBV segments (TRBV5-6, TRBV5-1 and TRBV20-1 among them) occurred more frequently in patients than in controls. Relative to controls, patients with multiple sclerosis showed significantly lower normalized Chao1 diversity. By F measure, samples from a shared preparation batch strongly co-clustered.

Unique molecular identifiers were carried by the TCR beta cDNA libraries. The authors obtained approximately 540,000 cDNA molecules from roughly 1.1 to 9.2 million T cells. TCRdb independently ran MiXCR on the PCR reads; one entry per CDR3 protein. This sample has under 900,000 distinct CDR3 sequences; roughly half occur once, and the top ten carry approximately 4.2%. As to this clonotype: The antigen is not known.

Trimming cost V 5 bases and J 1 base; bases outside gene matches: 4. Germline V lookup: CDR1 SGHTA, CDR2 FQGTGA. CDR3 length: 15 residues. The receptor comes from a girl aged 10-17 years with multiple sclerosis. Sequencing was performed on blood. This chain uses TRBV7-3 with TRBJ2-1; 8 nucleotides agree with TRBD1. CDR3 nucleotide sequence: TGTGCCAGCAGCACAAGACAGGGGTCCTACAATGAGCAGTTCTTC. Residues: CASSTRQGSYNEQFF.